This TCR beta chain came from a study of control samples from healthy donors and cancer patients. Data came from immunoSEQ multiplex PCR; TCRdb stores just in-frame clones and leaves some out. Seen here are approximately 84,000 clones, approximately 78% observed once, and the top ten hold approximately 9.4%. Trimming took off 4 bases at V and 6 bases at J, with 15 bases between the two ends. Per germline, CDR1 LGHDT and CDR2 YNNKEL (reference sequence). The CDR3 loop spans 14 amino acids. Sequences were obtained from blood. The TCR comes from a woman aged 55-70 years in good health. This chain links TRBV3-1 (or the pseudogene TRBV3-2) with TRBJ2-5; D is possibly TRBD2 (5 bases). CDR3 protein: CASSLETTSKTQYF. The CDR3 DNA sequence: TGTGCCAGCAGCCTAGAGACTACCTCGAAGACCCAGTACTTC.